This entry lists 11 T cell receptor beta chains sequenced from one sample in a study of T-cell reconstitution after alpha-beta-depleted transplantation in children (TCRdb year 2016). Library preparation used PCR. Instrument on record: Illumina HiSeq 2500. TCR libraries were prepared with molecular barcoding, using unique molecular identifiers to normalize TCRbeta repertoire quantification. TCRdb's own reprocessing of the public reads used fastp at Q25 and MiXCR and kept productive beta chains. Records with the same CDR3 protein are collapsed into one entry carrying the most frequent genes and DNA. The sample data list around 480,000 distinct CDR3 sequences, and approximately 29% of these were observed just once. The top ten constitute about 2.3% of the sample. Here the sequenced sample was PBMCs from the stem cell graft donor, taken from the stem cell graft. The source of these receptors is a human donor who donated a stem cell graft to a child with aplastic anemia.

This clonotype appeared a few times. The chain links TRBV10-3 to TRBJ1-2, with D unresolved. CDR3 length: 13 residues. Trimming stripped 6 bases from V and 3 bases from J, with 11 bases between. Germline V gives CDR1 ENHRY, CDR2 SYGVKD. CDR3 sequence reads: CAIRRDLDYGYTF. Here the CDR3 DNA reads TGTGCCATCAGACGGGATTTGGACTATGGCTACACCTTC.

The CDR3 DNA reads as TGTGCCAGCACCGGGAGAGCGACCCAGTACTTC. Translation gives CASTGRATQYF. The J gene is TRBJ2-5, the V gene TRBV28; tentatively, D is TRBD2 (6 bases). Germline CDR1 MDHEN, CDR2 SYDVKM. This CDR3 has 11 residues. With 7 bases removed from V and 7 bases from J, the gap between germline ends came to 10 bases. The full variable domain, its missing parts supplied by reference TRBV28 and TRBJ2-5, is DVKVTQSSRYLVKRTGEKVFLECVQDMDHENMFWYRQDPGLGLRLIYFSYDVKMKEKGDIPEGYSVSREKKERFSLILESASTNQTSMYLCASTGRATQYFGPGTRLLVL.

This clonotype was detected a few times. In nucleotides, the CDR3 is TGTGCCAGCTTGGGACAGGACTTCTACGAGCAGTACTTC. It yields the protein CASLGQDFYEQYF. The chain joins TRBV7-9 to TRBJ2-7, with 8 bases identical to TRBD1. The CDR3 has 13 amino acids. Germline trimming cut 8 bases from V and 3 bases from J; bases unmatched to any gene: 6. CDR1 and CDR2 (germline): SEHNR, FQNEAQ (reference sequence).

This clonotype appeared a few times. CDR3 sequence: CASSLGLRALRDTQYF. CDR3 nucleotide sequence: TGTGCCAGCAGCTTAGGTCTTCGGGCGCTTCGAGATACGCAGTATTTT. The chain combines TRBV11-2 with TRBJ2-3; D unresolved. The CDR3 is 16 residues long. Trimming cost V 1 base and J 5 bases, with 16 bases left between them. The germline V gene encodes CDR1 SGHAT and CDR2 FQNNGV.

The chain employs TRBV4-3 and TRBJ2-1, with a possible D match to TRBD2 (5 bases). The CDR3 is 16 residues long. Trimming took off 0 bases at V and 0 bases at J, with 9 bases between the two ends. Germline lookup yields CDR1 LGHNA and CDR2 YSLEER. The CDR3 loop reads CASSQEKRRSYNEQFF. Here the CDR3 DNA reads TGCGCCAGCAGCCAAGAGAAGCGGCGCTCCTACAATGAGCAGTTCTTC.

This clonotype has a handful of counts. The chain links TRBV4-3 to TRBJ1-2; D call uncertain. Trimming stripped 0 bases from V and 4 bases from J, with 15 bases between. CDR1 is LGHNA, CDR2 YSLEER, per germline. The CDR3 loop spans 16 amino acids. The CDR3 protein is CASSQDLNSYSYGYTF. CDR3 in DNA: TGCGCCAGCAGCCAAGATTTGAACAGTTACTCCTATGGCTACACCTTC.

This clonotype was seen more than once but under ten times. This chain connects TRBV30 to TRBJ1-3; perhaps TRBD1 as D (6 bases). V lost 0 bases to trimming and J lost 0 bases, with 6 bases between them. Per the germline V gene, CDR1 is GTSNPN and CDR2 is SVGIG (reference sequence). The CDR3 is made up of 14 amino acids. The CDR3 protein is CAWSVTGSGNTIYF. CDR3 bases: TGTGCCTGGAGTGTGACAGGCTCTGGAAACACCATATATTTT.

This clonotype has just a few counts. The genes are TRBV7-2 and TRBJ2-1; 12 bases are a match to TRBD2. CDR3 length: 17 amino acids. CDR1 and CDR2 from the germline V gene are SGHTA and FQGNSA. The junction had 6 bases not matched to a gene; V was cut back by 5 bases and J by 1 base. In DNA form, the CDR3 reads TGTGCCAGCAGCGCCCGACTAGCGGGAGAGTCCTACAATGAGCAGTTCTTC. This sequence encodes CASSARLAGESYNEQFF.

This sequence joins TRBV5-1 and TRBJ1-1; D is ambiguous. The CDR3 has 15 amino acids. The V and J ends lost 4 bases and 2 bases respectively, with 15 bases between them. CDR1 SGHRS and CDR2 YFSETQ come from the germline V gene. DNA of the CDR3: TGCGCCAGCAGCCCGGTCCAGTCTGACAACACTGAAGCTTTCTTT. Its translation: CASSPVQSDNTEAFF.

The chain recombines TRBV29-1 with TRBJ2-7, with 11 bases fitting TRBD1. The germline V gene encodes CDR1 SQVTM and CDR2 ANQGSEA. The CDR3 spans 13 residues. V lost 6 bases to trimming and J lost 3 bases; unmatched junction nucleotides: 4. DNA for the CDR3: TGCAGCGTGGCGGGGACAGGGGGCTACGAGCAGTACTTC. Residues: CSVAGTGGYEQYF.

The chain joins TRBV18 to TRBJ2-1; TRBD2 matches at 9 bases. V lost 1 base to trimming and J lost 14 bases; unmatched junction nucleotides: 6. Per the germline V gene, CDR1 is KGHSH and CDR2 is LQKENI. The CDR3 is 13 amino acids. This chain's CDR3 is CASSPLAGGPEFF. The CDR3 DNA reads as TGTGCCAGCTCACCACTGGCGGGAGGGCCCGAGTTCTTC.